These T cell receptor beta chains were read from a single sample in a study of shared clonotypes between healthy human individuals. Only in-frame clones appear in the TCRdb table, and some are missing; sequencing was by immunoSEQ multiplex PCR. The sample yields roughly 1,500,000 clones, around 98.5% seen once. The sequenced sample consisted of naive CD4+ T cells sorted from blood. The receptors were gathered from a man aged 25-45 years in good health. The CDR3 runs from the conserved cysteine through the conserved F or W. A D gene is named only where the DNA matches it firmly.

TRBD2,TRBJ2-4,14,TRBV2,TGTGCCAGCGCGGCGGGAGCGGCCAAAAACATTCAGTACTTC,CASAAGAAKNIQYF
NA,TRBJ2-5,13,TRBV5-6,TGTGCCAGCAGTTACGGACCCGAGCAGACCCAGTACTTC,CASSYGPEQTQYF
TRBD2,TRBJ2-7,14,TRBV7-2,TGTGCCAGCAGCTTAAGACTAGCGGGACTCGAGCAGTACTTC,CASSLRLAGLEQYF
NA,TRBJ2-1,14,TRBV2,TGTGCCAGCAGGGACGTAGGTGGGGCCAGAGAGCAGTTCTTC,CASRDVGGAREQFF
NA,TRBJ2-1,13,TRBV4-2,TGTGCCAGCAGCCGGACAGTCTACAATGAGCAGTTCTTC,CASSRTVYNEQFF
TRBD1,TRBJ1-5,13,TRBV28,TGTGCCAGCAGGGGGACAGGGGTGCAGCCCCAGCATTTT,CASRGTGVQPQHF
TRBD1,TRBJ2-3,15,TRBV7-8,TGTGCCAGCAGCTTAAACAGGGGGCTGACAGATACGCAGTATTTT,CASSLNRGLTDTQYF
NA,TRBJ2-7,13,TRBV11-2,TGTGCCAGCAGCTCCACATATTCGGACGAGCAGTACTTC,CASSSTYSDEQYF
TRBD1,TRBJ1-2,11,TRBV20-1,TGCAGTGCTGGACAGGGCGTTGGCTACACCTTC,CSAGQGVGYTF
TRBD1,TRBJ2-7,16,TRBV12-5,TGTGCTAGTGGTTTGGTCCAGGGGGCCATATTCTACGAGCAGTACTTC,CASGLVQGAIFYEQYF
NA,TRBJ2-6,14,TRBV9,TGTGCCAGCAGCGTAGCTGCTGGGGCCAACGTCCTGACTTTC,CASSVAAGANVLTF
TRBD1,TRBJ2-1,15,TRBV2,TGTGCCAGCAGGTACGGGACAGGGCCTAGAAATGAGCAGTTCTTC,CASRYGTGPRNEQFF
TRBD2,TRBJ2-3,17,TRBV11-2,TGTGCCAGCAGACTCCTCCCGGGACTAGCGGGGGGGGATACGCAGTATTTT,CASRLLPGLAGGDTQYF
NA,TRBJ1-5,13,TRBV6-1,TGTGCCAGCATCCCAGGGGGCAATCAGCCCCAGCATTTT,CASIPGGNQPQHF
TRBD1,TRBJ2-7,14,TRBV27,TGTGCCAGCAATAAGGACAGGGGGCTTTACGAGCAGTACTTC,CASNKDRGLYEQYF
TRBD2,TRBJ2-1,14,TRBV28,TGTGCCAGCACCCCTAGCGGGAGGGACAATGAGCAGTTCTTC,CASTPSGRDNEQFF
NA,TRBJ1-5,14,TRBV7-2,TGTGCCAGCAGCATACAGGGTAGGGTTCAGCCCCAGCATTTT,CASSIQGRVQPQHF
NA,TRBJ2-1,13,TRBV25-1,TGTGCCAGCAGTGTGGTCCCCCACAATGAGCAGTTCTTC,CASSVVPHNEQFF